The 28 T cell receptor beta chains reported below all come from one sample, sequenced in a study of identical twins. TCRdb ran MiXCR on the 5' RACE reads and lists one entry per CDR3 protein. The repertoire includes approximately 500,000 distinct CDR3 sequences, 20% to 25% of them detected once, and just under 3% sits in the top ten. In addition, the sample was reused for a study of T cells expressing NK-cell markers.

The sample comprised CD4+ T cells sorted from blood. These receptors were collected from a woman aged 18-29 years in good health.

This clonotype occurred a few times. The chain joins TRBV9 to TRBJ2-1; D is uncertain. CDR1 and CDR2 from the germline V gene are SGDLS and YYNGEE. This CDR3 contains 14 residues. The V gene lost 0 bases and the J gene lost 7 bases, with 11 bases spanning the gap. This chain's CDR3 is CASSVGLLENEQFF. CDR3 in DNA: TGTGCCAGCAGCGTAGGGCTCCTCGAGAATGAGCAGTTCTTC.

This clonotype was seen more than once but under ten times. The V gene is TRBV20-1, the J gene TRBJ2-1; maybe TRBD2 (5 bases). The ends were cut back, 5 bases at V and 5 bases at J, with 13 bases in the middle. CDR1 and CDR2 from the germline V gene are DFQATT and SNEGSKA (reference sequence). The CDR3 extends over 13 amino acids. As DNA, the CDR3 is TGCAGTGCTCAAGGGAGTATAAACAATGAGCAGTTCTTC. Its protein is CSAQGSINNEQFF.

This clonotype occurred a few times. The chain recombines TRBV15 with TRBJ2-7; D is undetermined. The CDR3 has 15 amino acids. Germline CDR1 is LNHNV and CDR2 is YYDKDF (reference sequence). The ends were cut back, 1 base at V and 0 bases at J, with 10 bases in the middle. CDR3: CATSRGPLTSYEQYF. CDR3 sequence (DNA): TGTGCCACCAGCAGAGGACCGCTCACCTCCTACGAGCAGTACTTC.

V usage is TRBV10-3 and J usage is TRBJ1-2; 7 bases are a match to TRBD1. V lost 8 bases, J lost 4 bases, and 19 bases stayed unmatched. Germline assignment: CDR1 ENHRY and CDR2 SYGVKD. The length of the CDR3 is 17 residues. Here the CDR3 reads CAIGPGTVTRESYGYTF. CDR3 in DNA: TGTGCCATCGGCCCCGGGACAGTCACCAGAGAATCCTATGGCTACACCTTC.

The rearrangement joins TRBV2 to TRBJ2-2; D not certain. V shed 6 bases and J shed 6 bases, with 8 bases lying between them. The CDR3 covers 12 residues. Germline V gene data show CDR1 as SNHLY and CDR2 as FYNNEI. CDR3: CASRVSAGELFF. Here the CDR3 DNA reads TGTGCCAGCAGGGTATCGGCCGGGGAGCTGTTTTTT.

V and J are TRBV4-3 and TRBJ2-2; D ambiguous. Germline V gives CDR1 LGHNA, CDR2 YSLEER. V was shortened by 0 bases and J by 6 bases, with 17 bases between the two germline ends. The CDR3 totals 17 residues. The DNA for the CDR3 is TGCGCCAGCAGCCAAGATATGAGCGTTAAAAAGGCCGGGGAGCTGTTTTTT. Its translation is CASSQDMSVKKAGELFF.

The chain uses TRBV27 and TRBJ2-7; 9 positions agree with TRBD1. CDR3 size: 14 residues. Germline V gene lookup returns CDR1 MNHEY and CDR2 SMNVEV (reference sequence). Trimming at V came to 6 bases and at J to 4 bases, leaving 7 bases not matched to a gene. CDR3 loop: CASRGQGRGYEQYF. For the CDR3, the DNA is TGTGCCAGCAGGGGACAGGGTAGGGGTTACGAGCAGTACTTC.

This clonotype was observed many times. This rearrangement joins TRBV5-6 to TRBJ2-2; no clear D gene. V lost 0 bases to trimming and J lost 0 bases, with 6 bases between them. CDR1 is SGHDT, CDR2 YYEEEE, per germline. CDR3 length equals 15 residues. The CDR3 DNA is TGTGCCAGCAGCTTGGACAGAACGAACACCGGGGAGCTGTTTTTT. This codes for CASSLDRTNTGELFF.

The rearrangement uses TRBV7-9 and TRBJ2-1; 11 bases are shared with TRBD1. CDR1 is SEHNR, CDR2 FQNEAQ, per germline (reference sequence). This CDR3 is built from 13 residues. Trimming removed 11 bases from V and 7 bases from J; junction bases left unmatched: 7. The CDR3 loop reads CAVGTGGWNEQFF. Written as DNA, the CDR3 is TGTGCCGTCGGGACAGGGGGTTGGAATGAGCAGTTCTTC.

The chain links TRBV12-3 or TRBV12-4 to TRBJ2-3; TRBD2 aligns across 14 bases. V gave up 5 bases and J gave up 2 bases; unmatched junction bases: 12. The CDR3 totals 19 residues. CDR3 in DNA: TGTGCCAGCAGTCCCCGGGCGGGACTAGCGGGGGTCCTCACAGATACGCAGTATTTT. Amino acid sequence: CASSPRAGLAGVLTDTQYF.

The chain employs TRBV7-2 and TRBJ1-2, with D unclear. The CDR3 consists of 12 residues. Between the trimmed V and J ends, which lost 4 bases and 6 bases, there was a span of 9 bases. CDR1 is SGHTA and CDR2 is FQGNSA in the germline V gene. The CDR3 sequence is CASSSQRDGYTF. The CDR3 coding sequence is TGTGCCAGCAGCTCCCAACGAGATGGCTACACCTTC.

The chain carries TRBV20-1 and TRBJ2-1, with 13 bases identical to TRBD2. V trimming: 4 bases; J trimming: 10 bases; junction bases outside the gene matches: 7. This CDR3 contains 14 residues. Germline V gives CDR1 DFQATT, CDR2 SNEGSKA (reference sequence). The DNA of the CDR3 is TGCAGTGCTACCAGACTAGCGGGGGGAATGGAGCAGTTCTTC. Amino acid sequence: CSATRLAGGMEQFF.

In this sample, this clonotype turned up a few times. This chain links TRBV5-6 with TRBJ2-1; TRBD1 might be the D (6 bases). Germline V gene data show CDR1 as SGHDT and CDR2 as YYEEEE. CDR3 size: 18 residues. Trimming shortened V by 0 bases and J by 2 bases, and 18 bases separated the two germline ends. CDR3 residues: CASSLARRGGSTYNEQFF. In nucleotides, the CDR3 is TGTGCCAGCAGCTTGGCACGCAGGGGTGGTAGCACCTACAATGAGCAGTTCTTC.

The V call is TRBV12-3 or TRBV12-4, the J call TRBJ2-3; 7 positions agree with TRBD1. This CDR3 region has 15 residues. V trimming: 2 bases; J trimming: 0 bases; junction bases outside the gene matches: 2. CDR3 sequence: CASSLQGDSTDTQYF. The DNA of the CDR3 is TGTGCCAGCAGTTTACAGGGGGACAGCACAGATACGCAGTATTTT.

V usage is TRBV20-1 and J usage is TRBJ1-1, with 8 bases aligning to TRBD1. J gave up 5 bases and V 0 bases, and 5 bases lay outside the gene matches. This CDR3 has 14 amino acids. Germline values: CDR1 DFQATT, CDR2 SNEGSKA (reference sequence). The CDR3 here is CSARERQGWTEAFF. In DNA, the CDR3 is TGCAGTGCTAGAGAGAGACAGGGGTGGACTGAAGCTTTCTTT.

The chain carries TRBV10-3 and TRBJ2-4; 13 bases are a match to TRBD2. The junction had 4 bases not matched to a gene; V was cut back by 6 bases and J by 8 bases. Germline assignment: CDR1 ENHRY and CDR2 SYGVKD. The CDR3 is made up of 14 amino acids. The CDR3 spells CAISGTSGTDIQYF. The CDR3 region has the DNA TGTGCCATCAGCGGGACTAGCGGGACTGACATTCAGTACTTC.

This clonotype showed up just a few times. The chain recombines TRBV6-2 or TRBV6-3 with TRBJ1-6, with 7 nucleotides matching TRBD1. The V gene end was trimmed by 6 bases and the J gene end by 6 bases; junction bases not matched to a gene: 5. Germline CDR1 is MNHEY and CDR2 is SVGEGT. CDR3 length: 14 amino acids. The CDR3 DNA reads TGTGCCAGCAGACCGGGACAGACTAATTCACCCCTCCACTTT. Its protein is CASRPGQTNSPLHF.

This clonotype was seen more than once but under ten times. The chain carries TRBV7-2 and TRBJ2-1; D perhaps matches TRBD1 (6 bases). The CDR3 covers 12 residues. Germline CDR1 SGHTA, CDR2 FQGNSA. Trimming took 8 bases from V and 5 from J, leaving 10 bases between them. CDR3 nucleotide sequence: TGTGCCAGCTGGGGGACAAACAATGAGCAGTTCTTC. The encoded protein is CASWGTNNEQFF.

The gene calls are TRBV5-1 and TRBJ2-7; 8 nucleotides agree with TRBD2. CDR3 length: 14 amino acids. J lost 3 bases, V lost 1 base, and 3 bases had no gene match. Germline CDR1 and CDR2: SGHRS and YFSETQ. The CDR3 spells CASSLIAGFYEQYF. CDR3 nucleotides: TGCGCCAGCAGCTTGATAGCGGGATTCTACGAGCAGTACTTC.

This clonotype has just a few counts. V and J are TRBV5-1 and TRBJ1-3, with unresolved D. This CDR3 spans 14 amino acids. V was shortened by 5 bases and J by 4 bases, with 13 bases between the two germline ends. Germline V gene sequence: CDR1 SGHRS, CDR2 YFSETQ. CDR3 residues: CASRYRSGGNTIYF. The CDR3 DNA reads TGCGCCAGCAGATACCGCTCCGGGGGAAACACCATATATTTT.

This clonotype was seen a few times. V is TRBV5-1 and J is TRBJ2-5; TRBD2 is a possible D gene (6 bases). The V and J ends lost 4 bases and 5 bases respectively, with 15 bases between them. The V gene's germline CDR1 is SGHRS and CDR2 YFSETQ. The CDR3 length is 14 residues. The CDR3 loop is CASSNGGPWETQYF. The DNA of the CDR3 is TGCGCCAGCAGCAACGGAGGGCCTTGGGAGACCCAGTACTTC.

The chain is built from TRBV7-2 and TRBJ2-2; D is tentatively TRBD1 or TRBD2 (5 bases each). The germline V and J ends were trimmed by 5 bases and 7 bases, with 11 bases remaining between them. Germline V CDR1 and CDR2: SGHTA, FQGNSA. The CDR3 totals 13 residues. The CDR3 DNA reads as TGTGCCAGCAGCCGAGGGGTTGGCGGGGAGCTGTTTTTT. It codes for CASSRGVGGELFF. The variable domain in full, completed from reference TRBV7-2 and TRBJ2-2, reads GAGVSQSPSNKVTEKGKDVELRCDPISGHTALYWYRQSLGQGLEFLIYFQGNSAPDKSGLPSDRFSAERTGGSVSTLTIQRTQQEDSAVYLCASSRGVGGELFFGEGSRLTVL.

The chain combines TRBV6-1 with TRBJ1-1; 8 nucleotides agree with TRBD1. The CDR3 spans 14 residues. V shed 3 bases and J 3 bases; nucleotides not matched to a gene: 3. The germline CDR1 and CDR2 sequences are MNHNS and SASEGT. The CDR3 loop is CASSDRGRYTEAFF. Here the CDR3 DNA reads TGTGCCAGCAGTGACAGGGGGCGTTACACTGAAGCTTTCTTT.

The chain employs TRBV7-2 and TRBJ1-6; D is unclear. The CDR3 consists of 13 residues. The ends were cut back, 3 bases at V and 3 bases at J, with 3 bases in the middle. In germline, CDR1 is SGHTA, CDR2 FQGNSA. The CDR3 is CASSFNYNSPLHF. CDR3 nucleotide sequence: TGTGCCAGCAGCTTTAACTATAATTCACCCCTCCACTTT. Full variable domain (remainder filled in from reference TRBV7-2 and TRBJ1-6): GAGVSQSPSNKVTEKGKDVELRCDPISGHTALYWYRQSLGQGLEFLIYFQGNSAPDKSGLPSDRFSAERTGGSVSTLTIQRTQQEDSAVYLCASSFNYNSPLHFGNGTRLTVT.

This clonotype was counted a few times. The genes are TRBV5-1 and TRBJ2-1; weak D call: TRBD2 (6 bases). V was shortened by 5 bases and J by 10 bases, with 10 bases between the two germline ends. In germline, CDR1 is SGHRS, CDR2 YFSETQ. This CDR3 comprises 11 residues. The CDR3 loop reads CASRREAEQFF. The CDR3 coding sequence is TGCGCCAGCAGAAGGGAGGCCGAGCAGTTCTTC.

The CDR3 coding sequence is TGTGCCAGCAGTCCCGGCCGGCTCACTAATGAAAAACTGTTTTTT. This translates into CASSPGRLTNEKLFF. The chain recombines TRBV6-1 with TRBJ1-4; D remains ambiguous. Trimming removed 5 bases at V and 2 bases at J, with 12 bases between. Germline CDR1 MNHNS, CDR2 SASEGT. The length of the CDR3 is 15 residues.

The CDR3 here is CASSLDYDLEAFF. In DNA form, the CDR3 reads TGTGCCAGCAGCTTAGATTATGACCTTGAAGCTTTCTTT. The J gene is TRBJ1-1, the V gene TRBV11-2; D is unresolved. This CDR3 is 13 amino acids long. With 0 bases removed from V and 7 bases from J, the gap between germline ends came to 9 bases. The germline V gene encodes CDR1 SGHAT and CDR2 FQNNGV. The full variable domain, rest sourced from reference TRBV11-2 and TRBJ1-1, is EAGVAQSPRYKIIEKRQSVAFWCNPISGHATLYWYQQILGQGPKLLIQFQNNGVVDDSQLPKDRFSAERLKGVDSTLKIQPAKLEDSAVYLCASSLDYDLEAFFGQGTRLTVV.

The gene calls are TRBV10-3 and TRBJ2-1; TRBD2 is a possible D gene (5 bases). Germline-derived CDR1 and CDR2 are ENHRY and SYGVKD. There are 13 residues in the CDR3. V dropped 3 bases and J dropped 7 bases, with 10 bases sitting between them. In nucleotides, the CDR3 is TGTGCCATCAGTGACGGGATCCCAAATGAGCAGTTCTTC. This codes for CAISDGIPNEQFF.